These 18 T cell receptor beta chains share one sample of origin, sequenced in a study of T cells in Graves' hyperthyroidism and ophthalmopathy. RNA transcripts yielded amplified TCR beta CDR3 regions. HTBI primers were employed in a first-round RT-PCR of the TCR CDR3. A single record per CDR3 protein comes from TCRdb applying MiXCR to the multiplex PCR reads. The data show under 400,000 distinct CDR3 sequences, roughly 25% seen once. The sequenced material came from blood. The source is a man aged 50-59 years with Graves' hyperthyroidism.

CDR3 loop: CASSQLGLADSYNEQFF. The CDR3 nucleotides are TGTGCCAGCAGCCAACTCGGACTAGCGGATTCCTACAATGAGCAGTTCTTC. V is TRBV3-1 and J is TRBJ2-1; the match to TRBD2 covers 10 bases. Germline assignment: CDR1 LGHDT and CDR2 YNNKEL (reference sequence). Unmatched junction bases numbered 5, after V lost 2 bases and J lost 1 base. CDR3 length: 17 amino acids.

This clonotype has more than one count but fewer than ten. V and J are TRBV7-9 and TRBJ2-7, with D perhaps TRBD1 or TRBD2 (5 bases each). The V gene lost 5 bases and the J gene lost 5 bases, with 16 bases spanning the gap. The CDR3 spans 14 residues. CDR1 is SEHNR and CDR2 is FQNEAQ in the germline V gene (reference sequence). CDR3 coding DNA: TGTGCCAGCAGCGTCAGGGAGCTCAAGGACGAGCAGTACTTC. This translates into CASSVRELKDEQYF. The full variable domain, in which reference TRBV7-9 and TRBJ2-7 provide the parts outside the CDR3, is DTGVSQNPRHKITKRGQNVTFRCDPISEHNRLYWYRQTLGQGPEFLTYFQNEAQLEKSRLLSDRFSAERPKGSFSTLEIQRTEQGDSAMYLCASSVRELKDEQYFGPGTRLTVT.

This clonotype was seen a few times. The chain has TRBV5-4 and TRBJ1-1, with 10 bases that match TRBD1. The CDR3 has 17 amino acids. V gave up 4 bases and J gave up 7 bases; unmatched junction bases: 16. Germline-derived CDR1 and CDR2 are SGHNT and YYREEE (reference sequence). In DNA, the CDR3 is TGTGCCAGCAGCCCAATGCCGGGACAGGGGACGGCGGGTGAAGCTTTCTTT. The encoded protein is CASSPMPGQGTAGEAFF. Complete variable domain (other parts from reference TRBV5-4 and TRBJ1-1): ETGVTQSPTHLIKTRGQQVTLRCSSQSGHNTVSWYQQALGQGPQFIFQYYREEENGRGNFPPRFSGLQFPNYSSELNVNALELDDSALYLCASSPMPGQGTAGEAFFGQGTRLTVV.

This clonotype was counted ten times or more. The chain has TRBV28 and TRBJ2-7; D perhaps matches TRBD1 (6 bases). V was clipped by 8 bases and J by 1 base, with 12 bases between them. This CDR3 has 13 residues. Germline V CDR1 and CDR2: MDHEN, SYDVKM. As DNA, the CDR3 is TGTGCCAGCGTTGGACAGCCGTCCTACGAGCAGTACTTC. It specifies CASVGQPSYEQYF.

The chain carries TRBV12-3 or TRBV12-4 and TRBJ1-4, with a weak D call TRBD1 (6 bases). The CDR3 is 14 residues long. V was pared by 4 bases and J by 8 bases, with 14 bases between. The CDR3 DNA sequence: TGTGCCAGCAGTTCGAGGGGGACTGGGGAAAAACTGTTTTTT. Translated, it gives CASSSRGTGEKLFF.

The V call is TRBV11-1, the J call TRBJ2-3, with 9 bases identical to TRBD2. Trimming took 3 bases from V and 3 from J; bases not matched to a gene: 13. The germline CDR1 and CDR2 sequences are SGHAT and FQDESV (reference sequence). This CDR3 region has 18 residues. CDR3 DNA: TGTGCCAGCAGCTTGGCCTCGGGGTGGACTAGCGCAACAGATACGCAGTATTTT. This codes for CASSLASGWTSATDTQYF. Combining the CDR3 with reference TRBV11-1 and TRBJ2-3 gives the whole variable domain EAEVAQSPRYKITEKSQAVAFWCDPISGHATLYWYRQILGQGPELLVQFQDESVVDDSQLPKDRFSAERLKGVDSTLKIQPAELGDSAMYLCASSLASGWTSATDTQYFGPGTRLTVL.

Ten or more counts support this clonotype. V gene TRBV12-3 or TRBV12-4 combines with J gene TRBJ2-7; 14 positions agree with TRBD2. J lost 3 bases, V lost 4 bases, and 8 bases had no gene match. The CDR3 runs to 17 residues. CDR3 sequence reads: CASSWTSGRPHLYEQYF. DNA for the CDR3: TGTGCCAGCAGTTGGACTAGCGGGAGGCCCCACCTCTACGAGCAGTACTTC.

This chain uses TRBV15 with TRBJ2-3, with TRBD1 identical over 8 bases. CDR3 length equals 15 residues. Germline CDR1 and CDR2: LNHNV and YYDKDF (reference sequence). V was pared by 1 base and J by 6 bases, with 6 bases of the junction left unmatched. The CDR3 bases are TGTGCCACCAGCAGAGGGACAGGGAGCATGGATACGCAGTATTTT. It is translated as CATSRGTGSMDTQYF.

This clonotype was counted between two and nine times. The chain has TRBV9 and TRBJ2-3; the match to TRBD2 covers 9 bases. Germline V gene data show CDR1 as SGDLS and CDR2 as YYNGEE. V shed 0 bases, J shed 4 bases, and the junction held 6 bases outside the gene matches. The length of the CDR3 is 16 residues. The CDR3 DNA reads TGTGCCAGCAGCGTAGCAGCGGGAGGATCCCCAGATACGCAGTATTTT. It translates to CASSVAAGGSPDTQYF.

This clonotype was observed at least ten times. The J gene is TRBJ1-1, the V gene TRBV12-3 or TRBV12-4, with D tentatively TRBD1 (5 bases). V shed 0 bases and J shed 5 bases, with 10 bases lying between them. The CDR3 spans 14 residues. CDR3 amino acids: CASSLARRVTEAFF. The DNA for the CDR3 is TGTGCCAGCAGTTTAGCTCGCAGGGTGACTGAAGCTTTCTTT.

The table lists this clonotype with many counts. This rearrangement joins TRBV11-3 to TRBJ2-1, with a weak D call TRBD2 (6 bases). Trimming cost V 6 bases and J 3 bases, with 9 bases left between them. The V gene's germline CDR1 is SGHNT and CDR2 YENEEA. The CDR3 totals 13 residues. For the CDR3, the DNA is TGTGCCAGCAGGGCGGGAAACTACAATGAGCAGTTCTTC. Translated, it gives CASRAGNYNEQFF.

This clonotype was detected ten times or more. CDR3 sequence (DNA): TGTGCCAGCAGTTCCGACCCTTCTCCGAACACTGAAGCTTTCTTT. Translated, it gives CASSSDPSPNTEAFF. The chain carries TRBV11-2 and TRBJ1-1; D is unclear. This CDR3 spans 15 amino acids. V lost 6 bases and J 1 base, leaving 15 bases between the germline ends. Per germline, CDR1 SGHAT and CDR2 FQNNGV.

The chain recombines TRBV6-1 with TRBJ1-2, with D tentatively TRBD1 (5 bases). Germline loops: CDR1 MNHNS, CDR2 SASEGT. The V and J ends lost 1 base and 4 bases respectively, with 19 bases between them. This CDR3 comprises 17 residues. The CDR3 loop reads CASSEGTAGMIGYGYTF. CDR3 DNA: TGTGCCAGCAGTGAAGGCACGGCAGGGATGATTGGCTATGGCTACACCTTC.

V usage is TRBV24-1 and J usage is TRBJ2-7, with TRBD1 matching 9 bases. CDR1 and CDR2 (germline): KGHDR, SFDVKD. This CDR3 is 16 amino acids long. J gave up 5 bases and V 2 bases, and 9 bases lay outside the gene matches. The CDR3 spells CATSDWSLTGGNEQYF. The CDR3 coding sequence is TGTGCCACCAGTGATTGGAGCCTCACAGGGGGCAACGAGCAGTACTTC.

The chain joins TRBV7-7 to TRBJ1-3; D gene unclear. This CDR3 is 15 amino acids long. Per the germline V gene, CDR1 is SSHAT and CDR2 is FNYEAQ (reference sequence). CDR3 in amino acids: CASGPDLVAGNTIYF. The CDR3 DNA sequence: TGTGCTAGCGGCCCCGACTTAGTCGCTGGAAACACCATATATTTT. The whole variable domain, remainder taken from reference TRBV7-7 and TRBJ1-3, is GAGVSQSPRYKVTKRGQDVTLRCDPISSHATLYWYQQALGQGPEFLTYFNYEAQPDKSGLPSDRFSAERPEGSISTLTIQRTEQRDSAMYRCASGPDLVAGNTIYFGEGSWLTVV.

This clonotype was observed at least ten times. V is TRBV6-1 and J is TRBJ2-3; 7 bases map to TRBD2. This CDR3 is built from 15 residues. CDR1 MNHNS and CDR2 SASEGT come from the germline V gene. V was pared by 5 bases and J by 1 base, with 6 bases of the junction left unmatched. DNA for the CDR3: TGTGCCAGCAGTAACCGACGGGGGGGCACAGATACGCAGTATTTT. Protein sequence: CASSNRRGGTDTQYF.

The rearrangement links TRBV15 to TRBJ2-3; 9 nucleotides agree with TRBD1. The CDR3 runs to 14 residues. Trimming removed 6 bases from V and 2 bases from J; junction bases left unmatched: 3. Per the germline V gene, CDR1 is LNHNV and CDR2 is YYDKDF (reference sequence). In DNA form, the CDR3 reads TGTGCCACCAGGCAACAGGGGGCCACAGATACGCAGTATTTT. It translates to CATRQQGATDTQYF.

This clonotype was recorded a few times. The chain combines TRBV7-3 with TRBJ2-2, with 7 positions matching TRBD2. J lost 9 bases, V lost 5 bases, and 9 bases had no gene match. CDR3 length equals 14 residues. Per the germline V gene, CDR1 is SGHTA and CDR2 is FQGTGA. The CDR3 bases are TGTGCCAGCAGCCCCGGCGGGGGAACCCGGGAGCTGTTTTTT. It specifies CASSPGGGTRELFF.